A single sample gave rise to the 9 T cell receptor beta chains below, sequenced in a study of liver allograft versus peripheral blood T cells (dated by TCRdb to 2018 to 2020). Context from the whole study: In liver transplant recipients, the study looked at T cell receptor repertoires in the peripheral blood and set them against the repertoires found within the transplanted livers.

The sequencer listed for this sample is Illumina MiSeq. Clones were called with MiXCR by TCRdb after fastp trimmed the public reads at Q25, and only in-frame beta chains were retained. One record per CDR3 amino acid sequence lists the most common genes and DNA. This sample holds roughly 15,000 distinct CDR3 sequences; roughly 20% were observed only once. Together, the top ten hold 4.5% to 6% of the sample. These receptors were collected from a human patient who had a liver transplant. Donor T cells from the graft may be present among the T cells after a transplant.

The CDR3 DNA follows: TGTGCCAGCAGGACGGCCGACAGGGGGTTAGGCTACACCTTC. Protein sequence: CASRTADRGLGYTF. This sequence joins TRBV27 and TRBJ1-2, with TRBD1 matching 9 bases. The V gene's germline CDR1 is MNHEY and CDR2 SMNVEV (reference sequence). This CDR3 contains 14 residues. V lost 6 bases to trimming and J lost 8 bases; unmatched junction nucleotides: 10.

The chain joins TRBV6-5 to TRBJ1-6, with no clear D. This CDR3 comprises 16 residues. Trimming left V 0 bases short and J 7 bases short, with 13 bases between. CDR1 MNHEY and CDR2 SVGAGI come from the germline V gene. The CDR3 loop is CASSYSMAGGNSPLHF. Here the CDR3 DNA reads TGTGCCAGCAGTTACTCGATGGCAGGCGGAAATTCACCCCTCCACTTT.

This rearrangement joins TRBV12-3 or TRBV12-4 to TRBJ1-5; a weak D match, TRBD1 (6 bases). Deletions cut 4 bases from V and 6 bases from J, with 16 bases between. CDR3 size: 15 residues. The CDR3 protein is CASSWSQGLSQPQHF. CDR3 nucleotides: TGTGCCAGCAGTTGGTCGCAGGGGCTGAGTCAGCCCCAGCATTTT.

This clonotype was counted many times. In nucleotides, the CDR3 is TGTGCCAGCAGCCCCGACACGGGGGCCTTTAATTCACCCCTCCACTTT. Translating it yields CASSPDTGAFNSPLHF. The chain has TRBV6-2 or TRBV6-3 and TRBJ1-6, with TRBD1 as a possible D gene (6 bases). Trimming removed 6 bases at V and 6 bases at J, with 18 bases between. This CDR3 has 16 residues. Germline CDR1 is MNHEY and CDR2 is SVGEGT.

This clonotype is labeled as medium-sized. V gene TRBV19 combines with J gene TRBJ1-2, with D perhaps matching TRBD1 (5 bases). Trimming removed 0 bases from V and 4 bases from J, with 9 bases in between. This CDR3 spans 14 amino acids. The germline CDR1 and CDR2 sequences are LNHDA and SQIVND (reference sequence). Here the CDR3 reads CASSIDFGGYGYTF. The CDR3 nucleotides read TGTGCCAGTAGTATAGATTTTGGGGGCTATGGCTACACCTTC.

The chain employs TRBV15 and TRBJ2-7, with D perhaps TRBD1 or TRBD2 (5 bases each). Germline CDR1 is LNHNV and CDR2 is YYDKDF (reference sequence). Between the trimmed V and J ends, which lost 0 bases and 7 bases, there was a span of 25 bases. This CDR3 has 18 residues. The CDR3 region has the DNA TGTGCCACCAGCAGAGATCCAATTACGGGACCTACCTTTAGGGAGCAGTACTTC. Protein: CATSRDPITGPTFREQYF.

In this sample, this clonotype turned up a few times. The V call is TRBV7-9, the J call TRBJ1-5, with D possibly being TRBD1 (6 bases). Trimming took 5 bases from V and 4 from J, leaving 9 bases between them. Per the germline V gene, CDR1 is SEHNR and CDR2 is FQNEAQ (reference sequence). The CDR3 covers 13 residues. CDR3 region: CASSRQENQPQHF. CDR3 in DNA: TGTGCCAGCAGCCGACAGGAGAATCAGCCCCAGCATTTT.

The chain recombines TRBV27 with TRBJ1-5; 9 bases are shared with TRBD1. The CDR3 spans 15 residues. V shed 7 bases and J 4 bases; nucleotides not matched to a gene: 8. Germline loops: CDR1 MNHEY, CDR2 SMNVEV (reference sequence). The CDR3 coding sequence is TGTGCCAGCACCCTGACAGGGGGGGTTAATCAGCCCCAGCATTTT. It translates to CASTLTGGVNQPQHF.

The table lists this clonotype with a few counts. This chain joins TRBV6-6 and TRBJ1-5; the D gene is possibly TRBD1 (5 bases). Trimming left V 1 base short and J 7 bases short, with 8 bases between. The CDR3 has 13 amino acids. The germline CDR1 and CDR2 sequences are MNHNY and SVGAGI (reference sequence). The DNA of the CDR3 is TGTGCCAGCAGTTACTATAGGGGCCAGCCCCAGCATTTT. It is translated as CASSYYRGQPQHF.